The 27 T cell receptor beta chains listed next were all sequenced from one sample in a study of human T cells and chemical hapten exposure. TCRdb reprocessed the RACE reads via MiXCR and lists one record per CDR3 protein. The data contain about 46,000 distinct CDR3 sequences, about 3.9% of them singletons. Time point specified: healthy volunteer bleed at 2 weeks. Extraction yielded total RNA from whole blood (unfractionated). The sequenced sample was whole blood. The receptors here all came from a female donor in good health. Some clones in this sample may be carry-over from other donors' samples.

This clonotype was detected ten times or more. The chain couples TRBV2 to TRBJ1-1, with D uncertain. The length of the CDR3 is 13 residues. CDR1 and CDR2 from the germline V gene are SNHLY and FYNNEI. The V end was cut by 7 bases, the J end by 0 bases, with 9 bases between. CDR3 amino acids: CASIPDMNTEAFF. In DNA form, the CDR3 reads TGTGCCAGCATACCTGATATGAACACTGAAGCTTTCTTT.

V is TRBV28 and J is TRBJ2-1; D unresolved. Germline V gene sequence: CDR1 MDHEN, CDR2 SYDVKM. V was cut by 5 bases and J by 4 bases, with 6 bases left in between. The CDR3 has 12 amino acids. The CDR3 spells CASSTLYNEQFF. The CDR3 DNA reads as TGTGCCAGCAGTACGCTTTACAATGAGCAGTTCTTC. The variable domain in full, completed from reference TRBV28 and TRBJ2-1, reads DVKVTQSSRYLVKRTGEKVFLECVQDMDHENMFWYRQDPGLGLRLIYFSYDVKMKEKGDIPEGYSVSREKKERFSLILESASTNQTSMYLCASSTLYNEQFFGPGTRLTVL.

This clonotype was recorded at least ten times. The chain carries TRBV3-1 and TRBJ2-5; maybe TRBD2 (6 bases). V lost 0 bases, J lost 2 bases, and 22 bases lay in between. The CDR3 length is 19 residues. In germline, CDR1 is LGHDT, CDR2 YNNKEL (reference sequence). This CDR3 is CASSQDGPMEAGGQETQYF. The CDR3 DNA reads as TGTGCCAGCAGCCAAGATGGCCCCATGGAAGCGGGTGGGCAAGAGACCCAGTACTTC.

This clonotype was counted many times. The chain has TRBV20-1 and TRBJ2-3; D uncertain. CDR1 and CDR2 from the germline V gene are DFQATT and SNEGSKA (reference sequence). V was cut by 3 bases and J by 1 base, with 8 bases left in between. CDR3 length: 13 amino acids. CDR3 residues: CSARLYGTDTQYF. The CDR3, as DNA: TGCAGTGCTAGGTTGTATGGCACAGATACGCAGTATTTT.

This clonotype was seen at least ten times. V is TRBV6-2 or TRBV6-3 and J is TRBJ2-1; tentatively, D is TRBD1 (8 bases). CDR3 length: 15 amino acids. Germline V gene sequence: CDR1 MNHEY, CDR2 SVGEGT. Trimming took off 6 bases at V and 4 bases at J, with 16 bases between the two ends. The CDR3 protein is CASSRQGTTYNEQFF. The CDR3 DNA follows: TGTGCCAGCAGCCGACAGGGGACTACATACAATGAGCAGTTCTTC.

The sample holds many counts of this clonotype. The V gene is TRBV7-8, the J gene TRBJ1-1, with D tentatively TRBD1 (5 bases). This CDR3 contains 16 residues. Trimming removed 6 bases from V and 0 bases from J, with 17 bases in between. From germline, CDR1 is SGHVS and CDR2 FQNEAQ. The CDR3 DNA sequence: TGTGCCAGCAGGTACCGACGGGGCGGAGTGAACACTGAAGCTTTCTTT. This sequence encodes CASRYRRGGVNTEAFF. Full variable domain (remainder filled in from reference TRBV7-8 and TRBJ1-1): GAGVSQSPRYKVAKRGQDVALRCDPISGHVSLFWYQQALGQGPEFLTYFQNEAQLDKSGLPSDRFFAERPEGSVSTLKIQRTQQEDSAVYLCASRYRRGGVNTEAFFGQGTRLTVV.

This clonotype was counted ten times or more. The rearrangement uses TRBV5-6 and TRBJ2-3; no reliable D call. This CDR3 region has 13 residues. V was clipped by 1 base and J by 6 bases, with 9 bases between them. Germline V lookup: CDR1 SGHDT, CDR2 YYEEEE. This CDR3 is CASSLRPVDTQYF. The CDR3 bases are TGTGCCAGCAGCTTGCGCCCCGTCGATACGCAGTATTTT.

This clonotype was detected many times. This chain joins TRBV29-1 and TRBJ2-1; a possible D gene is TRBD2 (5 bases). Per germline, CDR1 SQVTM and CDR2 ANQGSEA. V lost 6 bases, J lost 5 bases, and 20 bases lay in between. The CDR3 extends over 15 amino acids. CDR3 residues: CSVGDEGRDHNEQFF. The CDR3 nucleotides read TGCAGCGTGGGCGATGAAGGACGGGATCACAATGAGCAGTTCTTC.

This clonotype was recorded many times. The chain combines TRBV5-1 with TRBJ2-5; D possibly corresponds to TRBD1 (6 bases). Trimming cost V 0 bases and J 0 bases, with 9 bases left between them. CDR1 and CDR2 from the germline V gene are SGHRS and YFSETQ. CDR3 length: 15 residues. Written as DNA, the CDR3 is TGCGCCAGCAGCTTGGCCCCAGGGGACCAAGAGACCCAGTACTTC. It specifies CASSLAPGDQETQYF.

This clonotype was observed at least ten times. V gene TRBV29-1 combines with J gene TRBJ2-3; D is possibly TRBD1 (5 bases). The CDR3 sequence is 14 residues long. Germline V gene data show CDR1 as SQVTM and CDR2 as ANQGSEA. The V gene lost 4 bases and the J gene lost 2 bases, with 13 bases spanning the gap. CDR3 residues: CSVGKTAYTDTQYF. Written as DNA, the CDR3 is TGCAGCGTTGGAAAGACAGCTTACACAGATACGCAGTATTTT.

This clonotype was seen many times. The chain has TRBV20-1 and TRBJ1-5; possible D gene TRBD1, 6 bases. In germline, CDR1 is DFQATT, CDR2 SNEGSKA (reference sequence). This CDR3 has 13 residues. Trimming left V 3 bases short and J 5 bases short, with 11 bases between. CDR3 sequence: CSASGDTHQPQHF. The CDR3 region has the DNA TGCAGTGCTAGCGGGGACACTCATCAGCCCCAGCATTTT.

This clonotype was seen ten or more times. The J gene is TRBJ1-1, the V gene TRBV18, with 7 bases identical to TRBD1. The CDR3 contains 13 residues. With 1 base clipped from V and 10 bases from J, the junction kept 6 bases outside the gene matches. Germline assignment: CDR1 KGHSH and CDR2 LQKENI. The CDR3 sequence: CASSPLQGDGAFF. In DNA form, the CDR3 reads TGTGCCAGCTCACCACTGCAGGGGGACGGAGCTTTCTTT. Variable domain in full (rest from reference TRBV18 and TRBJ1-1): NAGVMQNPRHLVRRRGQEARLRCSPMKGHSHVYWYRQLPEEGLKFMVYLQKENIIDESGMPKERFSAEFPKEGPSILRIQQVVRGDSAAYFCASSPLQGDGAFFGQGTRLTVV.

This clonotype was seen a few times. The chain is built from TRBV30 and TRBJ2-7; 7 bases are shared with TRBD1. Trimming took 2 bases from V and 6 from J; bases not matched to a gene: 4. This CDR3 contains 12 residues. Per germline, CDR1 GTSNPN and CDR2 SVGIG (reference sequence). In DNA, the CDR3 is TGTGCCTGGAGTTTGACAGGGCCCGAGCAGTACTTC. Its translation: CAWSLTGPEQYF.

This clonotype was detected ten times or more. The chain employs TRBV20-1 and TRBJ1-5; the match to TRBD1 covers 7 bases. Germline V gene sequence: CDR1 DFQATT, CDR2 SNEGSKA (reference sequence). V lost 0 bases, J lost 7 bases, and 6 bases stayed unmatched. This CDR3 contains 14 residues. In DNA, the CDR3 is TGCAGTGCTAGAGATCGACAGGGTTTCCAGCCCCAGCATTTT. This translates into CSARDRQGFQPQHF.

The sample holds many counts of this clonotype. The chain carries TRBV14 and TRBJ1-2; 9 bases align to TRBD1. The CDR3 spans 14 residues. From germline, CDR1 is SGHDN and CDR2 FVKESK. Trimming took 2 bases from V and 7 from J; bases not matched to a gene: 5. The CDR3 nucleotides are TGTGCCAGCAGCCAACTCACAGGGGGCTTTGGCTACACCTTC. This sequence encodes CASSQLTGGFGYTF.

This clonotype was observed many times. The V gene is TRBV20-1, the J gene TRBJ2-1; 7 bases align to TRBD2. Trimming cost V 0 bases and J 5 bases; bases outside gene matches: 4. Germline-derived CDR1 and CDR2 are DFQATT and SNEGSKA (reference sequence). This CDR3 region has 14 residues. The CDR3 region has the DNA TGCAGTGCTAGAGATGGAGCGGGGAACAATGAGCAGTTCTTC. Translation: CSARDGAGNNEQFF.

This clonotype showed up many times. This chain connects TRBV5-1 to TRBJ2-1, with D perhaps matching TRBD1 (5 bases). Trimming stripped 1 base from V and 4 bases from J, with 12 bases between. CDR1 SGHRS and CDR2 YFSETQ come from the germline V gene. This CDR3 comprises 15 residues. CDR3 region: CASSLFAGRYNEQFF. The CDR3 DNA reads TGCGCCAGCAGCTTGTTTGCAGGGCGGTACAATGAGCAGTTCTTC.

There are many counts of this clonotype. The V and J genes are TRBV5-1 and TRBJ1-6; D uncertain. The V end lost 4 bases, the J end lost 8 bases, and 13 bases lay between the germline ends. This CDR3 contains 14 residues. Germline loops: CDR1 SGHRS, CDR2 YFSETQ. CDR3 protein: CASSDGRLYSPLHF. Here the CDR3 DNA reads TGCGCCAGCAGCGACGGGCGACTTTATTCACCCCTCCACTTT.

This clonotype was detected many times. V usage is TRBV6-5 and J usage is TRBJ2-1; D possibly corresponds to TRBD1 (6 bases). CDR1 and CDR2 from the germline V gene are MNHEY and SVGAGI. This CDR3 spans 13 amino acids. The germline V and J ends were trimmed by 0 bases and 7 bases, with 7 bases remaining between them. The CDR3 protein is CASSYSRGNEQFF. CDR3 sequence (DNA): TGTGCCAGCAGTTACTCGAGGGGGAATGAGCAGTTCTTC.

This clonotype was observed many times. The V gene is TRBV14, the J gene TRBJ2-7; 10 bases map to TRBD1. Losses at the gene ends were 4 bases for V and 4 bases for J; bases not matched to a gene: 7. The CDR3 has 15 amino acids. Per germline, CDR1 SGHDN and CDR2 FVKESK. Here the CDR3 reads CASSPRQGARYEQYF. CDR3 nucleotides: TGTGCCAGCAGCCCACGACAGGGGGCTCGGTACGAGCAGTACTTC.

This clonotype was picked up many times. The chain is built from TRBV7-2 and TRBJ2-5, with a possible D match to TRBD2 (6 bases). The length of the CDR3 is 16 residues. The germline V and J ends were trimmed by 3 bases and 5 bases, with 19 bases remaining between them. Germline-derived CDR1 and CDR2 are SGHTA and FQGNSA. CDR3 in amino acids: CASSFVWLASSETQYF. The CDR3 DNA follows: TGTGCCAGCAGCTTTGTTTGGCTAGCGTCATCTGAGACCCAGTACTTC.

In its sample, this clonotype was seen many times. The chain uses TRBV20-1 and TRBJ1-6; 7 nucleotides match TRBD1. CDR1 is DFQATT and CDR2 is SNEGSKA in the germline V gene (reference sequence). This CDR3 is built from 13 residues. V was clipped by 6 bases and J by 7 bases; unmatched bases: 6. The CDR3 reads CSATGTANSPLHF. The CDR3 DNA follows: TGCAGTGCCACCGGGACAGCCAATTCACCCCTCCACTTT.

This clonotype was found many times. This chain uses TRBV4-3 with TRBJ2-7; possibly TRBD1 for D (6 bases). There are 15 residues in the CDR3. Germline loops: CDR1 LGHNA, CDR2 YSLEER. V was trimmed by 7 bases and J by 5 bases, leaving 21 bases between them. The CDR3 DNA reads as TGCGCCAGCACCCCAAGTGCTCAGGGGATCGACGAGCAGTACTTC. This sequence encodes CASTPSAQGIDEQYF.

This clonotype was counted ten times or more. The chain links TRBV20-1 to TRBJ2-7; D unclear. The germline CDR1 and CDR2 sequences are DFQATT and SNEGSKA (reference sequence). The V and J ends lost 3 bases and 6 bases respectively, with 15 bases between them. The CDR3 totals 13 residues. The CDR3 bases are TGCAGTGCTAGCCCCTCAGGAACTGGCGAGCAGTACTTC. Protein sequence: CSASPSGTGEQYF.

Ten or more counts support this clonotype. The chain joins TRBV2 to TRBJ1-2; a possible D gene is TRBD1 (6 bases). Per germline, CDR1 SNHLY and CDR2 FYNNEI. The CDR3 spans 16 residues. The germline V and J ends were trimmed by 4 bases and 6 bases, with 21 bases remaining between them. The CDR3 DNA reads TGTGCCAGCAGTGTAGTCCCGGGACATCTCCGGAATGGCTACACCTTC. Amino acids: CASSVVPGHLRNGYTF.

This clonotype has a count of ten or more. The chain employs TRBV6-2 or TRBV6-3 and TRBJ1-1, with unresolved D. The CDR3 covers 16 residues. V lost 0 bases and J lost 3, with 14 bases in between. Per the germline V gene, CDR1 is MNHEY and CDR2 is SVGEGT. The CDR3 nucleotides read TGTGCCAGCAGTTACTCGAGTGGGGTCGGGGACACTGAAGCTTTCTTT. It specifies CASSYSSGVGDTEAFF.

This clonotype was observed many times. The chain has TRBV4-1 and TRBJ1-6; D call uncertain. The V end was cut by 2 bases, the J end by 6 bases, with 11 bases between. The CDR3 length is 15 residues. CDR1 is MGHRA, CDR2 YSYEKL, per germline. This CDR3 is CASSQSSRGNSPLHF. CDR3 coding DNA: TGCGCCAGCAGCCAATCGTCCCGGGGTAATTCACCCCTCCACTTT.